This T cell receptor (beta chain) was profiled in a study of T-cell memory formation after mild COVID-19. Study observations and caveats: Contracting clones from day 15 to 85 had balanced CD4/CD8; later expanders favoured CD4+. Whether day 37 second-wave clones are SARS-CoV-2-specific was not confirmed. For contracting clones, CD4+ ones sat mainly in CM and EM, CD8+ in EMRA.

The CDR3 extends over 15 amino acids. Trimming left V 5 bases short and J 5 bases short, with 18 bases between. MiXCR was run by TCRdb on the 5' RACE reads, yielding one entry per CDR3 protein. The sample lists approximately 490,000 distinct CDR3 sequences, over 20% occurring once. This clonotype was counted a few times. Its target is unknown. The sample taken for sequencing was PBMCs or a T cell subset sorted from them (not recorded which). This TCR derives from an adult woman who had mild COVID-19 (a few samples of this study predate the infection). Cell type and time point are not known. V gene TRBV12-3 or TRBV12-4 combines with J gene TRBJ1-1; a weak D match, TRBD1 (5 bases). The CDR3: CASSPDDSGATEAFF. In DNA form, the CDR3 reads TGTGCCAGCAGTCCCGATGACAGCGGGGCAACTGAAGCTTTCTTT.